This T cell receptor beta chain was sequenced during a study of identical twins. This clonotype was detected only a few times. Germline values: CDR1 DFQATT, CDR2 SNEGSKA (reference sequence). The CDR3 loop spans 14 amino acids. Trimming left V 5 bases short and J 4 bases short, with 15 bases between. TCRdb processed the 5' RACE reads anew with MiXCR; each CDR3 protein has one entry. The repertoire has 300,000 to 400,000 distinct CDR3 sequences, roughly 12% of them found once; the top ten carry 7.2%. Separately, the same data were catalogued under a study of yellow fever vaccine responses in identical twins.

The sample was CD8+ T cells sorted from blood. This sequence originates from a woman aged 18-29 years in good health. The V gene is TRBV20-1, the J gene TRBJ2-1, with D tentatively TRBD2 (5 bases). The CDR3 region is CSACGQSPYNEQFF. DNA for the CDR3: TGCAGTGCTTGCGGGCAGAGCCCATACAATGAGCAGTTCTTC.